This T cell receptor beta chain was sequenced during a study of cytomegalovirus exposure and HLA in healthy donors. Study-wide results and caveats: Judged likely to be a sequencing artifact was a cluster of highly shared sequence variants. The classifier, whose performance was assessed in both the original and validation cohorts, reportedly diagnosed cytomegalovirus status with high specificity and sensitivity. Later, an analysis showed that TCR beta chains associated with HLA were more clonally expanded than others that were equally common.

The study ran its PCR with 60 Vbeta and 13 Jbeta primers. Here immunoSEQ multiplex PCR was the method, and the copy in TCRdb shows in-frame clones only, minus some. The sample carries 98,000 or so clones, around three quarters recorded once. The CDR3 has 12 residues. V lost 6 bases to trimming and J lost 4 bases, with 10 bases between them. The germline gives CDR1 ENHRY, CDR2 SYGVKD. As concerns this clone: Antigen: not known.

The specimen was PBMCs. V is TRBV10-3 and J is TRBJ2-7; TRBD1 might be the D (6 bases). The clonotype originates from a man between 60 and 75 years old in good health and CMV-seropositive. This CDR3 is CAIRGTPYEQYF. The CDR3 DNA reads TGTGCCATCAGAGGGACACCTTACGAGCAGTACTTC.